This passage covers 15 T cell receptor beta chains from one sample sequenced in a study of blood T cell repertoires in COVID-19. The assay was immunoSEQ multiplex PCR, and TCRdb's table has in-frame clones only and misses some. The sample lists 81,000 or so clones; around nine tenths were seen once. The sequenced sample was peripheral blood. The source of these receptors is a man aged 65 to 79 with active or convalescent COVID-19.

The CDR3, as DNA: TGCGCCAGCAGCCCGGAGGCTTTTGTACACTATGGCTACACCTTC. Amino acids: CASSPEAFVHYGYTF. The chain uses TRBV4-3 and TRBJ1-2, with D hard to call. Germline V CDR1 and CDR2: LGHNA, YSLEER. The CDR3 length is 15 residues. Trimming pared 4 bases from V and 3 bases from J, leaving 15 bases between.

The rearrangement links TRBV13 to TRBJ1-2; 10 nucleotides match TRBD1. V shed 5 bases, J shed 3 bases, and the junction held 12 bases outside the gene matches. The germline CDR1 and CDR2 sequences are PRHDT and FYEKMQ (reference sequence). The CDR3 is 17 residues long. The CDR3 nucleotides are TGTGCCAGCAGCGCCGCAGAGACAGGGGGCATTGACTATGGCTACACCTTC. Translation gives CASSAAETGGIDYGYTF.

This chain joins TRBV5-1 and TRBJ2-2; 10 nucleotides agree with TRBD1. Trimming cost V 4 bases and J 5 bases; bases outside gene matches: 5. Per the germline V gene, CDR1 is SGHRS and CDR2 is YFSETQ. This CDR3 spans 15 amino acids. CDR3 loop: CASSQGTGVTGELFF. CDR3 sequence (DNA): TGCGCCAGCAGCCAGGGGACAGGGGTTACCGGGGAGCTGTTTTTT.

This CDR3 reads CAWSVSGSHGANVLTF. The CDR3 DNA reads as TGTGCCTGGAGTGTATCGGGGTCCCATGGGGCCAACGTCCTGACTTTC. The chain employs TRBV30 and TRBJ2-6, with D possibly matching TRBD2 (5 bases). The CDR3 is made up of 16 amino acids. V dropped 0 bases and J dropped 3 bases, with 12 bases sitting between them. Germline V gene sequence: CDR1 GTSNPN, CDR2 SVGIG (reference sequence).

This clone was seen a single time. The genes are TRBV7-2 and TRBJ2-6; tentatively, D is TRBD1 (5 bases). The germline V gene has CDR1 SGHTA and CDR2 FQGNSA. This CDR3 comprises 16 residues. The V end lost 1 base, the J end lost 2 bases, and 9 bases lay between the germline ends. The CDR3 reads CASSLESRAGANVLTF. In nucleotides, the CDR3 is TGTGCCAGCAGCTTAGAAAGCAGGGCTGGGGCCAACGTCCTGACTTTC.

The rearrangement links TRBV28 to TRBJ1-5, with D tentatively TRBD1 (5 bases). Germline-derived CDR1 and CDR2 are MDHEN and SYDVKM. This CDR3 spans 22 amino acids. The V end was cut by 2 bases, the J end by 3 bases, with 32 bases between. The CDR3 is CASSLGGRASHQPKQDNQPQHF. CDR3 nucleotides: TGTGCCAGCAGTTTAGGCGGCAGGGCGAGTCATCAACCTAAGCAGGACAATCAGCCCCAGCATTTT.

The rearrangement links TRBV20-1 to TRBJ2-2, with D perhaps matching TRBD2 (6 bases). V lost 3 bases to trimming and J lost 6 bases, with 17 bases between them. The CDR3 covers 15 residues. CDR1 and CDR2 (germline): DFQATT, SNEGSKA (reference sequence). CDR3 nucleotides: TGCAGTGCTAGTCCAAGCGGGTTATGGCCCGGGGAGCTGTTTTTT. Translated, it gives CSASPSGLWPGELFF.

CDR3 region: CASSLDPDQVGTQYF. CDR3 DNA sequence: TGCGCCAGCAGCTTGGATCCCGACCAGGTGGGGACCCAGTACTTC. This chain links TRBV5-1 with TRBJ2-5, with D unresolved. Trimming cost V 0 bases and J 7 bases, with 16 bases left between them. The CDR3 has 15 amino acids. Germline lookup yields CDR1 SGHRS and CDR2 YFSETQ.

The V gene is TRBV25-1, the J gene TRBJ1-2; D is undetermined. CDR3 length: 11 residues. V lost 6 bases and J 5 bases, leaving 7 bases between the germline ends. Germline V gene data show CDR1 as MGHDK and CDR2 as SYGVNS. The CDR3 loop reads CASRQEYGYTF. The CDR3 DNA follows: TGTGCCAGCAGGCAAGAGTATGGCTACACCTTC.

This clone was found a few times. J is TRBJ1-3 and V is TRBV28; D remains ambiguous. From germline, CDR1 is MDHEN and CDR2 SYDVKM. V lost 1 base and J lost 0, with 13 bases in between. This CDR3 has 17 residues. The CDR3 DNA reads TGTGCCAGCAGTTTATTCTCTCTGGGCAGCTCTGGAAACACCATATATTTT. Protein product: CASSLFSLGSSGNTIYF. The full variable domain, completed using reference TRBV28 and TRBJ1-3, is DVKVTQSSRYLVKRTGEKVFLECVQDMDHENMFWYRQDPGLGLRLIYFSYDVKMKEKGDIPEGYSVSREKKERFSLILESASTNQTSMYLCASSLFSLGSSGNTIYFGEGSWLTVV.

V is TRBV5-6 and J is TRBJ2-3; D might be TRBD1 (6 bases). The CDR3 has 16 amino acids. CDR1 and CDR2 from the germline V gene are SGHDT and YYEEEE. V lost 4 bases and J 0 bases, leaving 15 bases between the germline ends. The CDR3 loop reads CASSNPDRSSTDTQYF. The CDR3 DNA follows: TGTGCCAGCAGCAACCCGGACAGATCTAGCACAGATACGCAGTATTTT.

V usage is TRBV10-3 and J usage is TRBJ1-3; perhaps TRBD1 as D (6 bases). This CDR3 comprises 15 residues. Trimming cost V 6 bases and J 4 bases, with 16 bases left between them. Germline V gene data show CDR1 as ENHRY and CDR2 as SYGVKD. The CDR3 nucleotides read TGTGCCATCAGCCCGGCAGGGGCGAAAGGAAACACCATATATTTT. Translating gives CAISPAGAKGNTIYF.

This clone was detected once. The chain employs TRBV20-1 and TRBJ2-7; 9 bases fit TRBD1. From germline, CDR1 is DFQATT and CDR2 SNEGSKA (reference sequence). The CDR3 runs 14 residues. V lost 3 bases and J lost 3; bases outside the gene matches: 6. CDR3 DNA: TGCAGTGCTAGTAAGGGACAGGGAATCTACGAGCAGTACTTC. This gives the protein CSASKGQGIYEQYF.

V gene TRBV5-4 combines with J gene TRBJ2-1; D perhaps matches TRBD2 (5 bases). This CDR3 is built from 14 residues. Trimming pared 0 bases from V and 9 bases from J, leaving 13 bases between. Germline V gene lookup returns CDR1 SGHNT and CDR2 YYREEE (reference sequence). CDR3 sequence reads: CASSLVATMSEQFF. The CDR3 DNA reads as TGTGCCAGCAGCTTGGTCGCGACTATGAGTGAGCAGTTCTTC. The whole variable domain, remainder taken from reference TRBV5-4 and TRBJ2-1, is ETGVTQSPTHLIKTRGQQVTLRCSSQSGHNTVSWYQQALGQGPQFIFQYYREEENGRGNFPPRFSGLQFPNYSSELNVNALELDDSALYLCASSLVATMSEQFFGPGTRLTVL.

The chain couples TRBV19 to TRBJ1-2, with D unclear. The CDR3 totals 16 residues. In germline, CDR1 is LNHDA, CDR2 SQIVND (reference sequence). V lost 3 bases and J lost 2, with 16 bases in between. The CDR3 coding sequence is TGTGCCAGTAGTATGGAGGGCCTGCACTTAAACTATGGCTACACCTTC. Translated, it gives CASSMEGLHLNYGYTF.